This T cell receptor (beta chain) was identified during a study of blood T cell repertoires in COVID-19. Background on the study: Whether acute or convalescent, the COVID-19 samples came from the United States, Italy and Spain.

In the original processing: Amplification of reference gene primers was used by the study to estimate nucleated cell counts. Some clones are missing from TCRdb's copy, which holds only in-frame ones; the method was immunoSEQ multiplex PCR. V and J calls and clone size are given by that table; D and trimming were obtained from the DNA. The table has about 240,000 clones, around 87% seen once. With V trimmed by 7 bases and J by 1 base, 2 bases remained unmatched. This CDR3 spans 14 amino acids. Germline V lookup: CDR1 MNHEY, CDR2 SMNVEV (reference sequence). This clonotype originated in an older woman with active or convalescent COVID-19. The sample was peripheral blood. The chain joins TRBV27 to TRBJ2-2; TRBD2 matches 8 bases. CDR3 coding DNA: TGTGCCAGCACCCTAGCGGGGAACACCGGGGAGCTGTTTTTT. Translation: CASTLAGNTGELFF.